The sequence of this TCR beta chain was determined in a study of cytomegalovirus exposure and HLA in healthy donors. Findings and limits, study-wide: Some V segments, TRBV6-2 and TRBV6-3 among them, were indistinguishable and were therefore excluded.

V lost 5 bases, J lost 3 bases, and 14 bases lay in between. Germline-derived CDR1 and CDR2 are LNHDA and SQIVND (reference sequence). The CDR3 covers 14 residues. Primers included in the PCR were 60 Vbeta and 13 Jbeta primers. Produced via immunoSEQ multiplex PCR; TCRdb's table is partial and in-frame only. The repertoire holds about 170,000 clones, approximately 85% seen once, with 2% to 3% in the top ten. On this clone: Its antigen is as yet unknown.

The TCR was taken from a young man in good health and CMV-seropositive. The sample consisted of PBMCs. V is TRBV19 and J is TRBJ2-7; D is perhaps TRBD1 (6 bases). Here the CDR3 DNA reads TGTGCCAGTAGTTCCCGACAGGACGTCTACGAGCAGTACTTC. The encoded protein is CASSSRQDVYEQYF.